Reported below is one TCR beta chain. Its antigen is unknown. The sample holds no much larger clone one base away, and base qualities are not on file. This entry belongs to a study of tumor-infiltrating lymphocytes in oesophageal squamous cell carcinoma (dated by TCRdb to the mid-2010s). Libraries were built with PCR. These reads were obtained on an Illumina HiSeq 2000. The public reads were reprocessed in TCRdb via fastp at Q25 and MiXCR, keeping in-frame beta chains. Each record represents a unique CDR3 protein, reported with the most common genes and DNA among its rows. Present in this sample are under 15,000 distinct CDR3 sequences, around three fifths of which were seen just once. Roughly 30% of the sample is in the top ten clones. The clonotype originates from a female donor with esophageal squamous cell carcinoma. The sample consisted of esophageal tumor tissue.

In nucleotide form, the sequence is TGCGCCAGCAGTCAAATAGTCGGACTCGGCAATGAGCAGTTCTTC. It translates to CASSQIVGLGNEQFF. This chain joins TRBV10-2 to TRBJ2-6, and possibly TRBD2, on 5 matching bases. The J call could be wrong; TRBJ2-1 is a better fit for the DNA end. From the germline V gene, CDR1 is WSHSY and CDR2 is SAAADI. The CDR3, from cysteine to phenylalanine, totals 15 residues. The retained sequence is limited to the CDR3, 45 bases, with the frame set at the first base.